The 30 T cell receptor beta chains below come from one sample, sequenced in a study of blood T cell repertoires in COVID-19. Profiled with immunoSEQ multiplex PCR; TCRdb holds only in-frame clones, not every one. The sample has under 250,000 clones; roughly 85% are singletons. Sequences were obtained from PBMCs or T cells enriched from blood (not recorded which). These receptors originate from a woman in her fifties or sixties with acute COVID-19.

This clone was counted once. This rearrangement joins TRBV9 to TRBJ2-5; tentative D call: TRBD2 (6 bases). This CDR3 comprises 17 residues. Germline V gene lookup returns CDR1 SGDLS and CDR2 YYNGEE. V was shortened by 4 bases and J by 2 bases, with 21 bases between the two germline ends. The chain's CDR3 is CASSPGFAGGEQETQYF. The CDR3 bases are TGTGCCAGCAGCCCCGGGTTCGCCGGCGGGGAACAAGAGACCCAGTACTTC.

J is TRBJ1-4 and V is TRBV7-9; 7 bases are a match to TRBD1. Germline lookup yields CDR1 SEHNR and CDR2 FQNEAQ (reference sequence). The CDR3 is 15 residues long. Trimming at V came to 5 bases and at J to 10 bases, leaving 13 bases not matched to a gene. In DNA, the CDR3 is TGTGCCAGCAGCCCAGGACAGGATAACGGGCTAAAACTGTTTTTT. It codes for CASSPGQDNGLKLFF. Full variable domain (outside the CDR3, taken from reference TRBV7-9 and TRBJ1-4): DTGVSQNPRHKITKRGQNVTFRCDPISEHNRLYWYRQTLGQGPEFLTYFQNEAQLEKSRLLSDRFSAERPKGSFSTLEIQRTEQGDSAMYLCASSPGQDNGLKLFFGSGTQLSVL.

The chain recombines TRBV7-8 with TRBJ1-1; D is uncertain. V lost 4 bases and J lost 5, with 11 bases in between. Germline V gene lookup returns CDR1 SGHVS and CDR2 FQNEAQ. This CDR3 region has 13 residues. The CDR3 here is CASSYYLGTEAFF. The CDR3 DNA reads TGTGCCAGCAGCTACTACCTCGGTACTGAAGCTTTCTTT.

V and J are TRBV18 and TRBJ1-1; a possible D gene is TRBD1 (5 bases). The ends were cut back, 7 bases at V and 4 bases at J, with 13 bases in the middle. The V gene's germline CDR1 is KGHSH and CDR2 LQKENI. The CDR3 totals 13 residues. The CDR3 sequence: CASFASRGTEAFF. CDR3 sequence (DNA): TGTGCCAGCTTTGCGTCTAGGGGCACTGAAGCTTTCTTT.

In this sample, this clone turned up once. The CDR3 DNA follows: TGCGCCAGCAGCTCAACACTGAACACTGAAGCTTTCTTT. This codes for CASSSTLNTEAFF. This chain connects TRBV5-1 to TRBJ1-1; no firm D call. The CDR3 extends over 13 amino acids. V was cut by 3 bases and J by 0 bases, with 6 bases left in between. Germline loops: CDR1 SGHRS, CDR2 YFSETQ.

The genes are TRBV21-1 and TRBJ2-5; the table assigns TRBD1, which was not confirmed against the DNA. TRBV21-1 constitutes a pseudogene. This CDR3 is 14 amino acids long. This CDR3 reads CASSKTGNGETQYF. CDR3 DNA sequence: TGTGCCAGCAGCAAAACAGGGAATGGGGAGACCCAGTACTTC.

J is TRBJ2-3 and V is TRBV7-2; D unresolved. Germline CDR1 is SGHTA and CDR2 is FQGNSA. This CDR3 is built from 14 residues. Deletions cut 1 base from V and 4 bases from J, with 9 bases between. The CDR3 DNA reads TGTGCCAGCAGCTTAGGAGTAGCCCCAGATACGCAGTATTTT. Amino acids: CASSLGVAPDTQYF.

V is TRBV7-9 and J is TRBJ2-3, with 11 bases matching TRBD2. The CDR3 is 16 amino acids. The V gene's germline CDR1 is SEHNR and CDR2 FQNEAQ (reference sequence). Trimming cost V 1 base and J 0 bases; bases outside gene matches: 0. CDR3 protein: CASSLGLAGSTDTQYF. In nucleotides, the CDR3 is TGTGCCAGCAGCTTAGGACTAGCGGGGAGCACAGATACGCAGTATTTT.

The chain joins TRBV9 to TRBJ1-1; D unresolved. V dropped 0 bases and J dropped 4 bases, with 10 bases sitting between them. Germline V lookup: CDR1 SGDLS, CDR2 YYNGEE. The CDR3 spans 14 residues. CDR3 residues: CASSVVAGITEAFF. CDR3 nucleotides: TGTGCCAGCAGCGTAGTTGCGGGAATCACTGAAGCTTTCTTT.

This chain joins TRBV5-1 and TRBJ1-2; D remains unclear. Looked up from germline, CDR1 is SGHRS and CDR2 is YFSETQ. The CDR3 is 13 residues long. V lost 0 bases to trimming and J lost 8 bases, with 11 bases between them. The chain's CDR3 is CASSLGGSEGYTF. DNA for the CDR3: TGCGCCAGCAGCTTGGGAGGGAGCGAGGGCTACACCTTC.

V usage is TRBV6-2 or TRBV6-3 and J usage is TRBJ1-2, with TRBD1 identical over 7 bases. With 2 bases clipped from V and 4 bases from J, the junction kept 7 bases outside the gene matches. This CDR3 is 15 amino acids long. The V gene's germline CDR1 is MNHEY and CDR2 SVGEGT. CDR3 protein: CASSYHGQATYGYTF. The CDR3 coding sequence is TGTGCCAGCAGTTACCATGGACAGGCCACCTATGGCTACACCTTC.

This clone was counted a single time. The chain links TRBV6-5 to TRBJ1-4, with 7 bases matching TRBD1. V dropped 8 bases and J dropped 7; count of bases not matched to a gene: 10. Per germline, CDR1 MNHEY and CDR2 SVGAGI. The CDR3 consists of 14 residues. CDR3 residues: CASRKETGSEKLFF. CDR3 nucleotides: TGTGCCAGCCGAAAAGAGACAGGGTCTGAAAAACTGTTTTTT.

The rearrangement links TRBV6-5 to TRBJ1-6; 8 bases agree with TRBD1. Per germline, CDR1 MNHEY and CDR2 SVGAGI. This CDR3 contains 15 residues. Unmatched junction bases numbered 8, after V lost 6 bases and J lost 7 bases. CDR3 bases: TGTGCCAGCAGAGATTCAGGGGGCCGCAATTCACCCCTCCACTTT. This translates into CASRDSGGRNSPLHF.

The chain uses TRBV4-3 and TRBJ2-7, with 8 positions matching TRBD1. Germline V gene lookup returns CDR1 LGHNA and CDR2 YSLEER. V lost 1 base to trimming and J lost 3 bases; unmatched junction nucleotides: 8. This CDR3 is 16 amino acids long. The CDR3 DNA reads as TGCGCCAGCAGCCAAGTGGCGACAGGGGTAGTCTACGAGCAGTACTTC. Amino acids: CASSQVATGVVYEQYF.

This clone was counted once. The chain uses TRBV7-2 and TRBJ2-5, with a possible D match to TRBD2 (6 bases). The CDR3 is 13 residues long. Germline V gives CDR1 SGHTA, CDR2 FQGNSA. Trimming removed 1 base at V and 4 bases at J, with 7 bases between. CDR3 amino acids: CASSLGRGETQYF. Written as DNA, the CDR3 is TGTGCCAGCAGCTTAGGGCGGGGAGAGACCCAGTACTTC.

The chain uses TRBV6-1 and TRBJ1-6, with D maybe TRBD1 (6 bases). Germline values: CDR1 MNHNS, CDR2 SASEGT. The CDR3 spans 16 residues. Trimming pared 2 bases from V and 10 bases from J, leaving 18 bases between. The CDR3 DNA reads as TGTGCCAGCAGTGAAACTACTGTCAGGGGTAGGTCACCCCTCCACTTT. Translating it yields CASSETTVRGRSPLHF.

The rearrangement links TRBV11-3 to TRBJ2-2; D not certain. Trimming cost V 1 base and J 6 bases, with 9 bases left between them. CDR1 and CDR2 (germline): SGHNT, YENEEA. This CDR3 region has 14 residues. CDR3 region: CASSLGLVAGELFF. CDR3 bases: TGTGCCAGCAGCTTAGGCCTAGTAGCCGGGGAGCTGTTTTTT.

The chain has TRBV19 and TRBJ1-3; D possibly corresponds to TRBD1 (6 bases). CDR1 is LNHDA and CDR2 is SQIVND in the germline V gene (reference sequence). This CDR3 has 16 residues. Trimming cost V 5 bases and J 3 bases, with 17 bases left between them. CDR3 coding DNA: TGTGCCAGTAGTGTCGACAGGCCGGCTAGTGGAAACACCATATATTTT. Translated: CASSVDRPASGNTIYF. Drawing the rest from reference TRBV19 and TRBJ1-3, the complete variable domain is DGGITQSPKYLFRKEGQNVTLSCEQNLNHDAMYWYRQDPGQGLRLIYYSQIVNDFQKGDIAEGYSVSREKKESFPLTVTSAQKNPTAFYLCASSVDRPASGNTIYFGEGSWLTVV.

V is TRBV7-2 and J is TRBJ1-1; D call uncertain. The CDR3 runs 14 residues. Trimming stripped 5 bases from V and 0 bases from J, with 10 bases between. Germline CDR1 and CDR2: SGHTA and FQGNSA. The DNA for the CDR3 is TGTGCCAGCAGCCTAACCCGGGTGAACACTGAAGCTTTCTTT. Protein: CASSLTRVNTEAFF.

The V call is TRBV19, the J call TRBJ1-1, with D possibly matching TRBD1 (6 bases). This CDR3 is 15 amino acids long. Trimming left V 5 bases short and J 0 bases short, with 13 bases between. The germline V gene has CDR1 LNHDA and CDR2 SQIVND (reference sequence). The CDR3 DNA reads TGTGCCAGTAGTGAGTCGGGACACCTGAACACTGAAGCTTTCTTT. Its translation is CASSESGHLNTEAFF.

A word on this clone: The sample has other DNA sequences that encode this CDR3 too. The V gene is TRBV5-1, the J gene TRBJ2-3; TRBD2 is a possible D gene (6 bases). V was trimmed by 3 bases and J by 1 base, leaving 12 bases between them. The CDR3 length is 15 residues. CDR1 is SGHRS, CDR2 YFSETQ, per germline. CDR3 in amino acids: CASSSLGGGTDTQYF. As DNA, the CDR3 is TGCGCCAGCAGCTCCCTGGGCGGGGGCACAGATACGCAGTATTTT.

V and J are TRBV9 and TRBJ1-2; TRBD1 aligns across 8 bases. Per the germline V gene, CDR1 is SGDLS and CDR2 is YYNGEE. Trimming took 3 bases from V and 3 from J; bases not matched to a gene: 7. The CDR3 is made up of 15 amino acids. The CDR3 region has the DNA TGTGCCAGCAGCGGAGACCGGGACAGGTACTATGGCTACACCTTC. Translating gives CASSGDRDRYYGYTF.

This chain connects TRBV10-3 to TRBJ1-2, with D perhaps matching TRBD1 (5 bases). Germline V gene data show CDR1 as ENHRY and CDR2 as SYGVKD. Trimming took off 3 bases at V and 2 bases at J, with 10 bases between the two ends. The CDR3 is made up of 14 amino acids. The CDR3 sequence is CAISDSGGNYGYTF. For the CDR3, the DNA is TGTGCCATCAGTGACTCGGGGGGAAACTATGGCTACACCTTC.

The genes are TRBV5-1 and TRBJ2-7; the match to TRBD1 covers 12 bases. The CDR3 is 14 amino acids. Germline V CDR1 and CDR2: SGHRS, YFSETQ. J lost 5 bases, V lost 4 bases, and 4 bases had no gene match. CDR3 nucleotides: TGCGCCAGCAGCCCGGGGACAGGGGGCAACGAGCAGTACTTC. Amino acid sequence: CASSPGTGGNEQYF.

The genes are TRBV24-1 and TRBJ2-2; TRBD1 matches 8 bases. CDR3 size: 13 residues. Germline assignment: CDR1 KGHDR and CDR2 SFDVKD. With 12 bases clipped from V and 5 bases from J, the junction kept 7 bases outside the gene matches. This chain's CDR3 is CAQSHRGTGELFF. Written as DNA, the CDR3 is TGTGCCCAGTCGCACAGGGGGACCGGGGAGCTGTTTTTT.

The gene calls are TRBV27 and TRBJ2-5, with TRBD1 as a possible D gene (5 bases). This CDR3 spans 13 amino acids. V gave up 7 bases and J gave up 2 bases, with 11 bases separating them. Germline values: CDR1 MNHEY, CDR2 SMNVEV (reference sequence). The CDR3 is CASKGDRQETQYF. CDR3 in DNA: TGTGCCAGCAAAGGGGATCGACAAGAGACCCAGTACTTC.

The CDR3 coding sequence is TGTGCCAGCAGCTTGGTGGGGGCGGTGGAAGCTTTCTTT. Protein sequence: CASSLVGAVEAFF. The chain is built from TRBV5-8 and TRBJ1-1; tentative D call: TRBD1 (6 bases). Germline V lookup: CDR1 SGHTS, CDR2 YDEGEE. The CDR3 is 13 amino acids. Trimming cost V 0 bases and J 8 bases, with 11 bases left between them. Combining the CDR3 with reference TRBV5-8 and TRBJ1-1 gives the whole variable domain EAGVTQSPTHLIKTRGQQATLRCSPISGHTSVYWYQQALGLGLQFLLWYDEGEERNRGNFPPRFSGRQFPNYSSELNVNALELEDSALYLCASSLVGAVEAFFGQGTRLTVV.

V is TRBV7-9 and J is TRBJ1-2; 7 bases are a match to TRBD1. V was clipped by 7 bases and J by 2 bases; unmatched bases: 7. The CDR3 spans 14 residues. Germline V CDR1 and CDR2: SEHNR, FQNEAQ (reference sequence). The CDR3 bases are TGTGCCAGCATCTCTACAGGGGTGAACTATGGCTACACCTTC. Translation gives CASISTGVNYGYTF.

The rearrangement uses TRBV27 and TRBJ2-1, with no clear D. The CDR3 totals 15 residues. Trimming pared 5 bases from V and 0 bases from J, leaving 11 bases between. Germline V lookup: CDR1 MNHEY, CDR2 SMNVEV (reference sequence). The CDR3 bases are TGTGCCAGCAGTCATAGAATGAGCTCCTACAATGAGCAGTTCTTC. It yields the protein CASSHRMSSYNEQFF.

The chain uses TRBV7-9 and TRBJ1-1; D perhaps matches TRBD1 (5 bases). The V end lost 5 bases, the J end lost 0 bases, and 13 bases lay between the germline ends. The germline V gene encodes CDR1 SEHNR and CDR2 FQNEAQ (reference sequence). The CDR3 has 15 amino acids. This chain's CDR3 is CASSPLGRVNTEAFF. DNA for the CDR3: TGTGCCAGCAGCCCCCTGGGCAGGGTGAACACTGAAGCTTTCTTT.